The entry below gives a single T cell receptor beta chain sequence along with its context. With V trimmed by 6 bases and J by 0 bases, 8 bases remained unmatched. The CDR3 covers 16 residues. Looked up from germline, CDR1 is MGHRA and CDR2 is YSYEKL. The source of the sample is a study of T cell responses to AZD1222 COVID-19 vaccine. Method: immunoSEQ multiplex PCR; TCRdb's copy keeps in-frame clones and lacks some. This table holds a few hundred thousand clones, roughly 93% found once. The sequencing used peripheral blood, collected on day 0 of AZD1222 vaccination. The receptor comes from an adult in good health. The chain combines TRBV4-1 with TRBJ2-4; 7 positions agree with TRBD2. CDR3 amino acids: CASRPLAGVAKNIQYF. Here the CDR3 DNA reads TGCGCCAGCAGGCCTCTCGCGGGAGTAGCCAAAAACATTCAGTACTTC.